These 24 T cell receptor beta chains were all obtained from the same sample, sequenced in a study of T cell repertoires in cytomegalovirus infection. No antigen has been assigned to these receptors. One entry per CDR3 protein, called by TCRdb with MiXCR from the reads. The sample shows around 800,000 distinct CDR3 sequences, about 31% of them seen only once. Sequencing was performed on cultured CD8+ T cells from PBMCs, taken from culture after CMV antigen stimulation. The receptors here all came from a human donor in good health (CMV status not recorded). Some clones in this sample may be carry-over from other donors' samples.

The sample holds a few counts of this clonotype. This chain connects TRBV6-5 to TRBJ2-3; no firm D call. Trimming removed 2 bases from V and 0 bases from J, with 12 bases in between. CDR3 length: 16 residues. The germline CDR1 and CDR2 sequences are MNHEY and SVGAGI. For the CDR3, the DNA is TGTGCCAGCAGTTACGGTGTCACCCATAGCACAGATACGCAGTATTTT. Amino acid sequence: CASSYGVTHSTDTQYF.

The J gene is TRBJ2-7, the V gene TRBV20-1; the D gene is possibly TRBD1 (6 bases). The CDR3 contains 12 residues. Trimming took off 5 bases at V and 1 base at J, with 9 bases between the two ends. Germline CDR1 is DFQATT and CDR2 is SNEGSKA (reference sequence). CDR3 sequence reads: CSAEGDSYEQYV. CDR3 nucleotides: TGCAGTGCTGAGGGGGATTCCTACGAGCAGTACGTC.

This chain uses TRBV6-6 with TRBJ1-1; TRBD1 is a possible D gene (6 bases). The ends were cut back, 7 bases at V and 0 bases at J, with 15 bases in the middle. Germline-derived CDR1 and CDR2 are MNHNY and SVGAGI (reference sequence). There are 15 residues in the CDR3. The CDR3 region has the DNA TGTGCCAGCACAACCCAGGGGTCTCTGAACACTGAAGCTTTCTTT. The encoded protein is CASTTQGSLNTEAFF.

V and J are TRBV27 and TRBJ1-2; weak D call: TRBD1 (6 bases). The CDR3 covers 15 residues. The germline V and J ends were trimmed by 1 base and 6 bases, with 15 bases remaining between them. CDR1 and CDR2 from the germline V gene are MNHEY and SMNVEV (reference sequence). The CDR3 loop reads CASSLYTGQRDGYTF. CDR3 nucleotide sequence: TGTGCCAGCAGTTTATACACAGGGCAGCGGGATGGCTACACCTTC.

The gene calls are TRBV28 and TRBJ2-2; D is uncertain. The CDR3 loop spans 16 amino acids. Germline CDR1 is MDHEN and CDR2 is SYDVKM. The V end lost 1 base, the J end lost 0 bases, and 9 bases lay between the germline ends. CDR3 sequence (DNA): TGTGCCAGCAGTTTATTGGTTTACCCGAACACCGGGGAGCTGTTTTTT. Translating it yields CASSLLVYPNTGELFF.

This clonotype was recorded a few times. The chain is built from TRBV4-1 and TRBJ1-1; the D gene is possibly TRBD1 (5 bases). The germline CDR1 and CDR2 sequences are MGHRA and YSYEKL. The CDR3 length is 15 residues. Trimming took off 4 bases at V and 0 bases at J, with 12 bases between the two ends. CDR3 residues: CASSRADIMNTEAFF. DNA of the CDR3: TGCGCCAGCAGCCGGGCGGACATCATGAACACTGAAGCTTTCTTT.

V usage is TRBV12-3 or TRBV12-4 and J usage is TRBJ2-1; D call uncertain. Between the trimmed V and J ends, which lost 5 bases and 4 bases, there was a span of 9 bases. There are 13 residues in the CDR3. This chain's CDR3 is CASSVFRYNEQFF. The CDR3 nucleotides read TGTGCCAGCAGTGTATTCCGATACAATGAGCAGTTCTTC.

A few counts support this clonotype. CDR3 in DNA: TGTGCCAGCAGTACGAACGGGCAGGCGGTACAAGAGACCCAGTACTTC. Its protein product is CASSTNGQAVQETQYF. The V call is TRBV7-9, the J call TRBJ2-5, with D unresolved. Per the germline V gene, CDR1 is SEHNR and CDR2 is FQNEAQ (reference sequence). The CDR3 extends over 16 amino acids. Trimming took 6 bases from V and 2 from J, leaving 19 bases between them.

This clonotype was seen only a few times. This chain uses TRBV3-1 with TRBJ2-7; 7 bases are shared with TRBD2. The CDR3 length is 16 residues. Losses at the gene ends were 5 bases for V and 5 bases for J; bases not matched to a gene: 15. The germline CDR1 and CDR2 sequences are LGHDT and YNNKEL (reference sequence). In DNA, the CDR3 is TGTGCCAGCAGCGGACGGACTAGGCCCGCGCTGGACGAGCAGTACTTC. This codes for CASSGRTRPALDEQYF.

This clonotype was seen a few times. The rearrangement uses TRBV7-9 and TRBJ2-7; D gene uncertain. The CDR3 sequence is 14 residues long. Germline lookup yields CDR1 SEHNR and CDR2 FQNEAQ (reference sequence). V was clipped by 5 bases and J by 2 bases, with 13 bases between them. The DNA of the CDR3 is TGTGCCAGCAGCGGGTCATGGGCCGCCTACGAGCAGTACGTC. This translates into CASSGSWAAYEQYV.

A few counts support this clonotype. The chain couples TRBV28 to TRBJ1-6; D gene ambiguous. The V and J ends lost 7 bases and 10 bases respectively, with 32 bases between them. CDR1 is MDHEN and CDR2 is SYDVKM in the germline V gene. This CDR3 contains 19 residues. As DNA, the CDR3 is TGTGCCAGCAAGAACCCAGTTAAAGATCCAGATTTTTCGGGCTCACCCCTCCACTTT. Encoded protein: CASKNPVKDPDFSGSPLHF.

This chain links TRBV9 with TRBJ2-3, with 7 bases matching TRBD1. With V trimmed by 0 bases and J by 0 bases, 4 bases remained unmatched. Germline assignment: CDR1 SGDLS and CDR2 YYNGEE. The CDR3 loop spans 16 amino acids. The CDR3, as DNA: TGTGCCAGCAGCGTAGGGGGACAGAAGAGCACAGATACGCAGTATTTT. Protein: CASSVGGQKSTDTQYF.

There are many counts of this clonotype. The genes are TRBV7-2 and TRBJ2-4; TRBD2 agrees at 8 bases. The ends lost 5 bases at V and 0 bases at J; junction bases unmatched: 6. In germline, CDR1 is SGHTA, CDR2 FQGNSA. The CDR3 has 16 amino acids. CDR3 loop: CASSVPGLVAKNIQYF. The CDR3 DNA follows: TGTGCCAGCAGCGTCCCGGGACTAGTAGCCAAAAACATTCAGTACTTC. The variable domain in full, with the rest retrieved from reference TRBV7-2 and TRBJ2-4, is GAGVSQSPSNKVTEKGKDVELRCDPISGHTALYWYRQSLGQGLEFLIYFQGNSAPDKSGLPSDRFSAERTGGSVSTLTIQRTQQEDSAVYLCASSVPGLVAKNIQYFGAGTRLSVL.

Only one count was recorded for this clonotype. The V gene is TRBV5-5, the J gene TRBJ1-1; the match to TRBD1 covers 7 bases. Trimming took 0 bases from V and 8 from J; bases not matched to a gene: 7. Germline CDR1 reads SGHKS; CDR2 reads YYEKEE (reference sequence). The CDR3 contains 14 residues. Written as DNA, the CDR3 is TGTGCCAGCAGCTTGGCCGGGGGACAGATCGAAGCTTTCTTT. Protein sequence: CASSLAGGQIEAFF. Using reference TRBV5-5 and TRBJ1-1 for the parts outside the CDR3, the full variable domain is DAGVTQSPTHLIKTRGQQVTLRCSPISGHKSVSWYQQVLGQGPQFIFQYYEKEERGRGNFPDRFSARQFPNYSSELNVNALLLGDSALYLCASSLAGGQIEAFFGQGTRLTVV.

This clonotype showed up just a few times. The V gene is TRBV28, the J gene TRBJ2-5, with a possible D match to TRBD1 (5 bases). There are 14 residues in the CDR3. The V gene lost 3 bases and the J gene lost 0 bases, with 8 bases spanning the gap. Germline CDR1 is MDHEN and CDR2 is SYDVKM. The CDR3 loop reads CASSFGRDQETQYF. CDR3 DNA: TGTGCCAGCAGTTTCGGCAGGGACCAAGAGACCCAGTACTTC.

The chain links TRBV10-3 to TRBJ2-3; no clear D. Germline values: CDR1 ENHRY, CDR2 SYGVKD. Trimming removed 6 bases from V and 5 bases from J, with 21 bases in between. The CDR3 spans 16 residues. The CDR3 coding sequence is TGTGCCATCAGGACGATAGACCTGAACGGCGAAGATACGCAGTATTTT. It yields the protein CAIRTIDLNGEDTQYF.

In the case of this clonotype: The junction shows a germline mismatch at one end, possibly a read error. V and J are TRBV7-2 and TRBJ1-1; 10 bases align to TRBD1. This CDR3 comprises 13 residues. CDR1 and CDR2 from the germline V gene are SGHTA and FQGNSA. In DNA form, the CDR3 reads TGTGGCAGCAGCGAGGGGACAGGGGTTGAAGCTTTCTTT. It yields the protein CGSSEGTGVEAFF.

The CDR3 loop reads CASSLWGQAPSTDTQYF. Here the CDR3 DNA reads TGTGCCAGCAGCTTGTGGGGACAGGCCCCTAGCACAGATACGCAGTATTTT. The rearrangement uses TRBV5-4 and TRBJ2-3; TRBD1 matches at 8 bases. The V and J ends lost 1 base and 0 bases, in that order; junction bases with no gene match: 7. The germline V gene has CDR1 SGHNT and CDR2 YYREEE (reference sequence). The CDR3 is made up of 17 amino acids.

The chain links TRBV6-6 to TRBJ1-1, with D possibly TRBD1 on 5 matching bases. The germline V gene has CDR1 MNHNY and CDR2 SVGAGI (reference sequence). V was trimmed by 5 bases and J by 5 bases, leaving 15 bases between them. The length of the CDR3 is 14 residues. The CDR3 DNA is TGTGCCAGCAGTATAGGTGGGGCGCGGACTGAAGCTTTCTTT. Amino acids: CASSIGGARTEAFF.

This rearrangement joins TRBV12-3 or TRBV12-4 to TRBJ1-2, with D uncertain. The CDR3 spans 14 residues. V dropped 6 bases and J dropped 4 bases, with 15 bases sitting between them. In nucleotides, the CDR3 is TGTGCCAGCAGGGATTTCAACGTGGGCTATGGCTACACCTTC. Translation gives CASRDFNVGYGYTF.

A note on this clonotype: At one of its ends the junction is not consistent with the germline gene, which may arise from a read error. The chain links TRBV7-7 to TRBJ1-2; TRBD1 matches 7 bases. The CDR3 loop spans 18 amino acids. The germline V gene has CDR1 SSHAT and CDR2 FNYEAQ (reference sequence). This CDR3 is CASSLAPPRQGPNYGYTF. CDR3 nucleotides: TGTGCTAGCAGCTTAGCGCCGCCCCGACAGGGACCTAACTATGGCTACACCTTC.

This clonotype was recorded a few times. The chain recombines TRBV5-1 with TRBJ1-5; D is unresolved. This CDR3 contains 14 residues. CDR1 SGHRS and CDR2 YFSETQ come from the germline V gene. Trimming left V 4 bases short and J 5 bases short, with 13 bases between. In DNA, the CDR3 is TGCGCCAGCAGCCAAGGCGGTGGTTATCAGCCCCAGCATTTT. It encodes CASSQGGGYQPQHF.

The V gene is TRBV7-2, the J gene TRBJ1-2; no reliable D call. This CDR3 has 10 residues. From germline, CDR1 is SGHTA and CDR2 FQGNSA. V lost 8 bases and J 6 bases, leaving 7 bases between the germline ends. The CDR3 here is CASVSHGYTF. Written as DNA, the CDR3 is TGTGCCAGCGTTTCCCATGGCTACACCTTC.

This clonotype was counted many times. This sequence joins TRBV7-9 and TRBJ2-1; 8 nucleotides match TRBD2. Per germline, CDR1 SEHNR and CDR2 FQNEAQ (reference sequence). V lost 4 bases and J lost 7; bases outside the gene matches: 0. The length of the CDR3 is 12 residues. Here the CDR3 DNA reads TGTGCCAGCAGCTCTAGCGGGAATGAGCAGTTCTTC. Translation gives CASSSSGNEQFF.